Listed below are T cell receptor beta chains from one sample, sequenced in a study of blood T cell repertoires in COVID-19. Some clones are missing from TCRdb's copy, which holds only in-frame ones; the method was immunoSEQ multiplex PCR. The data contain some 74,000 clones, nearly 90% of them singletons. Sample: peripheral blood. All receptors derive from a man aged 50 or older with acute or convalescent COVID-19. The CDR3 runs from the conserved cysteine through the conserved F or W. A D gene is named only where the DNA matches it firmly. Clone size is shown for a subset of rows, as once, few, many or a class of expanded clone.

clone_size j_call v_call d_call cdr3_aa cdr3_nt
NA TRBJ1-3 TRBV7-9 TRBD1 CASSWGQHSGNTIYF TGTGCCAGCAGCTGGGGACAGCACTCTGGAAACACCATATATTTT
NA TRBJ2-3 TRBV5-1 TRBD2 CASNPGGSTDTQYF TGCGCCAGCAATCCGGGGGGGAGCACAGATACGCAGTATTTT
NA TRBJ2-2 TRBV7-2 TRBD1 CASSGQGSGELFF TGTGCCAGCAGTGGACAGGGGAGCGGGGAGCTGTTTTTT
few TRBJ2-3 TRBV10-1 TRBD2 CASSEKSAGGNTQYF TGCGCCAGCAGTGAGAAGTCAGCGGGGGGGAATACGCAGTATTTT
NA TRBJ1-2 TRBV6-5 TRBD1 CASSSDRGYGYTF TGTGCCAGCAGTTCGGACAGGGGGTATGGCTACACCTTC
NA TRBJ2-2 TRBV12-3/TRBV12-4 NA CASSLNRGELFF TGTGCCAGCAGTTTAAACCGAGGAGAGCTGTTTTTT
NA TRBJ1-4 TRBV5-1 NA CASSSEATNEKLFF TGCGCCAGCAGCTCGGAGGCAACTAATGAAAAACTGTTTTTT
NA TRBJ2-5 TRBV6-5 TRBD1 CASRGTGAPGETQYF TGTGCCAGCAGGGGGACAGGGGCGCCGGGGGAGACCCAGTACTTC
few TRBJ2-2 TRBV7-3 NA CASSVQDPGELFF TGTGCCAGCAGCGTACAGGACCCCGGGGAGCTGTTTTTT
NA TRBJ1-2 TRBV9 TRBD1 CASSVEDRISMGYTF TGTGCCAGCAGCGTAGAGGACAGGATTTCTATGGGCTACACCTTC
once TRBJ1-2 TRBV6-5 TRBD1 CASSYGDSYGYTF TGTGCCAGCAGTTACGGGGACAGCTATGGCTACACCTTC
once TRBJ1-5 TRBV29-1 NA CSVGQSNQPQHF TGCAGCGTTGGACAGAGCAATCAGCCCCAGCATTTT
NA TRBJ2-1 TRBV6-2/TRBV6-3 TRBD2 CASSFPTSGETYNEQFF TGTGCCAGCAGCTTCCCGACTAGCGGGGAAACCTACAATGAGCAGTTCTTC
once TRBJ1-6 TRBV9 NA CASSSGHSNSPLHF TGTGCCAGCAGCTCGGGACATTCTAATTCACCCCTCCACTTT
NA TRBJ1-5 TRBV28 NA CASTLGGNSNQPQHF TGTGCCAGCACCCTGGGGGGGAATAGCAATCAGCCCCAGCATTTT
NA TRBJ1-1 TRBV6-4 NA CASSRQLNTEAFF TGTGCCAGCAGTAGACAGCTGAACACTGAAGCTTTCTTT
NA TRBJ2-7 TRBV11-1 NA CASSLGSTYEQYF TGTGCCAGCAGCTTAGGCAGTACCTACGAGCAGTACTTC
NA TRBJ2-1 TRBV7-9 TRBD1 CASSLEDRGRNEQFF TGTGCCAGCAGCTTAGAGGACAGGGGAAGGAATGAGCAGTTCTTC
NA TRBJ1-2 TRBV24-1 TRBD1 CATSAIDRVEGYTF TGTGCCACCAGTGCCATCGACAGGGTTGAGGGCTACACCTTC
NA TRBJ2-7 TRBV5-6 NA CASSLGALPEQYF TGTGCCAGCAGCTTGGGGGCGCTGCCCGAGCAGTACTTC
NA TRBJ1-5 TRBV10-3 NA CAISENLQSQPQHF TGTGCCATCAGTGAAAACTTGCAAAGTCAGCCCCAGCATTTT
NA TRBJ1-1 TRBV7-3 NA CASSWSRNTEAFF TGTGCCAGCAGCTGGAGCCGAAACACTGAAGCTTTCTTT
NA TRBJ2-7 TRBV3-1/TRBV3-2 TRBD1 CASSLGTGAYEQYF TGTGCCAGCAGCCTTGGGACAGGGGCCTACGAGCAGTACTTC
NA TRBJ1-1 TRBV10-3 TRBD1 CAIINPGGTEAFF TGTGCCATCATCAATCCAGGGGGCACTGAAGCTTTCTTT
NA TRBJ2-7 TRBV5-4 TRBD1 CASSLGQGAYEQYF TGTGCCAGCAGCTTGGGACAGGGGGCTTACGAGCAGTACTTC
NA TRBJ2-1 TRBV19 TRBD2 CASSETGLAGGPEQFF TGTGCCAGTAGTGAAACGGGACTAGCGGGGGGGCCTGAGCAGTTCTTC
NA TRBJ2-7 TRBV10-1 TRBD1 CASSESVTGTGVGFEQYF TGCGCCAGCAGTGAGTCGGTTACCGGGACAGGGGTCGGTTTCGAGCAGTACTTC
NA TRBJ2-7 TRBV27 NA CASSLAGSSYEQYF TGTGCCAGCAGTTTAGCAGGCAGCTCCTACGAGCAGTACTTC
NA TRBJ2-2 TRBV4-1 TRBD1 CASSRGTGVTGELFF TGCGCCAGCAGCCGAGGGACAGGGGTAACCGGGGAGCTGTTTTTT
NA TRBJ2-1 TRBV4-2 TRBD2 CASSQHLAGGPTSYNEQFF TGTGCCAGCAGCCAGCACCTAGCGGGGGGGCCAACCTCCTACAATGAGCAGTTCTTC
NA TRBJ1-6 TRBV30 NA CAWSVLASPLHF TGTGCCTGGAGTGTACTTGCTTCACCCCTCCACTTT
few TRBJ2-3 TRBV7-9 TRBD2 CASSLRLAGGADTQYF TGTGCCAGCAGCTTACGACTAGCGGGGGGGGCAGATACGCAGTATTTT
NA TRBJ2-7 TRBV7-9 TRBD2 CAGEGSSGEQYF TGTGCTGGGGAGGGCTCATCCGGCGAGCAGTACTTC
NA TRBJ2-7 TRBV5-5 TRBD1 CASSLGFRDRVGEQYF TGTGCCAGCAGCTTGGGGTTCCGGGACAGGGTGGGCGAGCAGTACTTC
NA TRBJ2-7 TRBV5-1 TRBD1 CASSFGGTGSYEQYF TGCGCCAGCAGCTTTGGTGGGACAGGCTCCTACGAGCAGTACTTC
once TRBJ2-2 TRBV5-5 TRBD2 CASSFSGGPTGELFF TGTGCCAGCAGCTTTAGCGGGGGCCCTACCGGGGAGCTGTTTTTT
NA TRBJ2-2 TRBV6-5 NA CASSYWTANTGELFF TGTGCCAGCAGTTACTGGACAGCGAACACCGGGGAGCTGTTTTTT
few TRBJ2-2 TRBV9 TRBD2 CASSVTGGYTGELFF TGTGCCAGCAGCGTAACGGGGGGGTACACCGGGGAGCTGTTTTTT
NA TRBJ2-2 TRBV5-1 TRBD2 CASSLQAGGNTGELFF TGCGCCAGCAGCTTACAAGCGGGGGGAAACACCGGGGAGCTGTTTTTT
NA TRBJ2-1 TRBV6-4 TRBD1 CARTRDRGSQEQFF TGTGCCAGAACCCGGGACAGAGGGTCCCAGGAGCAGTTCTTC
once TRBJ2-5 TRBV2 TRBD2 CASGLEPRQTQYF TGTGCCAGTGGACTAGAGCCCCGACAGACCCAGTACTTC
NA TRBJ1-5 TRBV7-8 TRBD1 CASSRTGGNNQPQHF TGTGCCAGCAGCCGGACAGGGGGTAACAATCAGCCCCAGCATTTT
once TRBJ2-7 TRBV5-1 NA CASSWGEGEQYF TGCGCCAGCAGCTGGGGGGAAGGCGAGCAGTACTTC
few TRBJ1-5 TRBV2 TRBD1 CASSSMDRGAQPQHF TGTGCCAGCAGTTCCATGGACAGGGGTGCTCAGCCCCAGCATTTT
NA TRBJ1-5 TRBV4-1 TRBD1 CASSQEGRGPNQPQHF TGCGCCAGCAGCCAAGAGGGCAGGGGGCCAAATCAGCCCCAGCATTTT
once TRBJ2-7 TRBV4-1 NA CASSQDRGPYEQYF TGCGCCAGCAGCCAAGACAGGGGCCCCTACGAGCAGTACTTC
once TRBJ1-2 TRBV19 TRBD1 CASSSSGTGGKNYGYTF TGTGCCAGTAGTAGCTCCGGGACAGGGGGTAAAAACTATGGCTACACCTTC
once TRBJ1-1 TRBV12-3/TRBV12-4 NA CASGKQENTEAFF TGTGCCAGCGGCAAACAGGAGAACACTGAAGCTTTCTTT
NA TRBJ1-5 TRBV19 NA CASSIADYSNQPQHF TGTGCCAGTAGTATTGCAGATTATAGCAATCAGCCCCAGCATTTT
NA TRBJ2-2 TRBV12-3/TRBV12-4 NA CASSFSNTGELFF TGTGCCAGCAGTTTCAGTAACACCGGGGAGCTGTTTTTT
once TRBJ2-3 TRBV10-1 NA CASSEAGGAGDTQYF TGCGCCAGCAGTGAGGCCGGCGGGGCGGGGGATACGCAGTATTTT
NA TRBJ2-2 TRBV25-1 TRBD1 CASSDYGQVNTGELFF TGTGCCAGCAGCGATTACGGACAGGTGAACACCGGGGAGCTGTTTTTT
NA TRBJ2-3 TRBV12-5 TRBD2 CASGRSGGPSTDTQYF TGTGCTAGTGGCCGATCGGGGGGGCCGAGCACAGATACGCAGTATTTT
NA TRBJ2-5 TRBV21-1 NA CASMPGRGETQYF TGTGCCAGCATGCCCGGACGGGGAGAGACCCAGTACTTC
NA TRBJ1-2 TRBV6-5 TRBD1 CASSTRTGVGYGYTF TGTGCCAGCAGTACAAGGACAGGGGTGGGCTATGGCTACACCTTC
NA TRBJ2-7 TRBV12-5 TRBD1 CASGIRQGGEQYF TGTGCTAGTGGTATCCGACAGGGGGGCGAGCAGTACTTC
NA TRBJ1-2 TRBV13 TRBD1 CASSSGQGSVQGYTF TGTGCCAGCAGCTCCGGACAGGGCTCGGTTCAAGGCTACACCTTC